These T cell receptor beta chains were read from a single sample in a study of cytomegalovirus exposure and HLA in healthy donors. Assay used: immunoSEQ multiplex PCR; TCRdb lists only in-frame clones, some missing. The sample lists about 56,000 clones; approximately 95% were seen once. Sequenced input: PBMCs. These TCRs come from a woman aged 18-29 years in good health and CMV-seronegative. Both conserved end residues are part of each CDR3. A D gene is named only where the DNA matches it firmly. Expanded clones get a size class; other rows say once, few or many, or leave the size out.

V gene	J gene	clone size	D gene	CDR3 DNA	CDR3 protein
TRBV19	TRBJ1-1	.	.	TGTGCCAGTAGTCCCTTAATTGGGTTAAAGCCGTCAGGGAAAACTGAAGCTTTCTTT	CASSPLIGLKPSGKTEAFF
TRBV6-6	TRBJ1-2	.	TRBD1	TGTGCCAGCACGACAGGGCAAGCTAACTATGGCTACACCTTC	CASTTGQANYGYTF
TRBV4-3	TRBJ1-3	.	.	TGCGCCAGCAGCCAAGTTAGGGGGACTGGAAACACCATATATTTT	CASSQVRGTGNTIYF
TRBV28	TRBJ1-5	.	.	TGTGCCAGCACCCCAGGGGATAGGGATCAGCCCCAGCATTTT	CASTPGDRDQPQHF
TRBV9	TRBJ2-3	.	TRBD1	TGTGCCAGCAGCGTAGGTAGGGGGCGAAGCACAGATACGCAGTATTTT	CASSVGRGRSTDTQYF
TRBV5-1	TRBJ1-4	.	TRBD1	TGCGCCAGCAGCTTGCATGCGGGACAGGGACGAATTGAAAAACTGTTTTTT	CASSLHAGQGRIEKLFF
TRBV9	TRBJ2-7	.	.	TGTGCCAGCAGCGGGGGTCAGGGTGGGTATGCAAGTCACTTC	CASSGGQGGYASHF
TRBV19	TRBJ1-6	once	.	TGTGCCAGTAGAGCGGGACACAATAATTCACCCCTCCACTTT	CASRAGHNNSPLHF
TRBV27	TRBJ1-2	.	TRBD1	TGTGCCAGCAGTTCTTCCGGGACAGGGGTTTTTTTGTATGGCTACACCTTC	CASSSSGTGVFLYGYTF
TRBV5-6	TRBJ2-1	.	TRBD1	TGTGCCAGCAGCTTGGCCCTGACAGGGTGGAATGAGCAGTTCTTC	CASSLALTGWNEQFF
TRBV10-1	TRBJ2-1	.	TRBD2	TGCGCCAGCAGTGAAGAAAGTACTAGCGGGAAATCCTACAATGAGCAGTTCTTC	CASSEESTSGKSYNEQFF
TRBV12-5	TRBJ2-5	.	TRBD1	TGTGCTAGTGGTTTGGATCAGACAGGGACCAAGACCCAGTACTTC	CASGLDQTGTKTQYF
TRBV15	TRBJ2-1	.	TRBD2	TGTGCCACCAGCAGGATTAGCGGGAGGGCCTTTGGGATACACAATGAGCAGTTCTTC	CATSRISGRAFGIHNEQFF
TRBV7-2	TRBJ1-2	.	TRBD1	TGTGCCAGCAGCATAAAAGCCGGGACAGGTTATGGCTACACCTTC	CASSIKAGTGYGYTF
TRBV19	TRBJ2-4	.	TRBD1	TGTGCCAGTAGTATTCTGGGGACAGGACCCAAAAACATTCAGTACTTC	CASSILGTGPKNIQYF